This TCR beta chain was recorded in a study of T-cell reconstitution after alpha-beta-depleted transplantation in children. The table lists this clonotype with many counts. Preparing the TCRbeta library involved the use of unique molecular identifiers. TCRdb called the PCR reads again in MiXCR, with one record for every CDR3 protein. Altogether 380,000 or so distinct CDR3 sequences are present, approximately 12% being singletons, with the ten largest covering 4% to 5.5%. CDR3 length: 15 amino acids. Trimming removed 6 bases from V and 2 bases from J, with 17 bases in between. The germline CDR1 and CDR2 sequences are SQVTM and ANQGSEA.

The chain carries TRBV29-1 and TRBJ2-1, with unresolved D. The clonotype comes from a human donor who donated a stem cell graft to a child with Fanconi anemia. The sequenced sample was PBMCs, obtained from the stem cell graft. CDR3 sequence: CSVRTLSLPYNEQFF. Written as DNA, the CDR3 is TGCAGCGTCCGTACTCTTAGTCTTCCCTACAATGAGCAGTTCTTC.